These T cell receptor beta chains were read from a single sample in a study of regulatory T cells in long-lasting Graves disease. TCRdb fed the multiplex PCR reads into MiXCR, producing one record per CDR3 protein. The table has a few hundred thousand distinct CDR3 sequences, roughly 12% seen once. Another study also made use of these data, one on T cells in Graves' hyperthyroidism and ophthalmopathy.

The input for sequencing was peripheral blood mononuclear cells (PBMCs), taken at new diagnosis, from a patient treated with antithyroid drugs. These TCRs come from a woman aged 18-29 years with Graves disease. The CDR3 runs from the conserved cysteine through the conserved F or W. Fields, in order: CDR3 DNA, CDR3 protein, clone size, J gene, D gene, V gene. D genes are given only for firm matches. Rows give clone size only sometimes, using once, few, many, or a class for an expanded clone.

TGTGCCAGCAGTCGGGGGCTTTCTGGGGAGACCCAGTACTTC,CASSRGLSGETQYF,many,TRBJ2-5,NA,TRBV7-2
TGTGCCAGCAGTTTATCAAATGGAAGGGGCTCTCTATATGCATACGAGCAGTACTTC,CASSLSNGRGSLYAYEQYF,many,TRBJ2-7,NA,TRBV27
TGTGCCAGCAGCGCGGGTTTGGCGTTGGGAGAGACCCAGTACTTC,CASSAGLALGETQYF,many,TRBJ2-5,NA,TRBV7-2
TGCAGTGCTAGAGATGCGGGACAGGGGGACGATGAGCAGTTCTTC,CSARDAGQGDDEQFF,many,TRBJ2-1,TRBD1,TRBV20-1
TGTGCCAGCAGTCCGGGCCCTAAGGGAGAGACCCAGTACTTC,CASSPGPKGETQYF,many,TRBJ2-5,NA,TRBV2
TGTGCCAGCAGTGCCTTAGGTGGGGCGGGATCCTACACGACCTCCTACGAGCAGTACTTC,CASSALGGAGSYTTSYEQYF,many,TRBJ2-7,NA,TRBV28
TGTGCCAGCATTTCTACAGCGGGCGCCGGGGAGCTGTTTTTT,CASISTAGAGELFF,NA,TRBJ2-2,NA,TRBV6-1
TGTGCCAGCAGCTTAGAGGCGGCTGGAAACACCATATATTTT,CASSLEAAGNTIYF,many,TRBJ1-3,NA,TRBV7-2
TGCAGTGCTCTTGCGGGGGCGCGGCCGGATACGCAGTATTTT,CSALAGARPDTQYF,NA,TRBJ2-3,NA,TRBV20-1
TGCAGTGCTGGTAGCGGGAGAAGGGGTTACGAGCAGTACTTC,CSAGSGRRGYEQYF,many,TRBJ2-7,TRBD2,TRBV20-1
TGTGCCAGTAGCTTCCATCCGGGACAGGGATCCGAGCAGTACTTC,CASSFHPGQGSEQYF,few,TRBJ2-7,TRBD1,TRBV19
TGCAGTGCTAGGGCCCGGGGCCTTAATGAAAAACTGTTTTTT,CSARARGLNEKLFF,NA,TRBJ1-4,NA,TRBV20-1
TGTGCCAGCGTTTCTACCGGGATCCACAACTCCTACGAGCAGTACTTC,CASVSTGIHNSYEQYF,many,TRBJ2-7,NA,TRBV28
TGTGCCACCAGTGACCGGGAGGGGGGCGGTGAGCAGTTCTTC,CATSDREGGGEQFF,NA,TRBJ2-1,TRBD2,TRBV24-1
TGTGCCAGCAGTGTTGGAGCTTACAATGAGCAGTTCTTC,CASSVGAYNEQFF,few,TRBJ2-1,NA,TRBV2
TGTGCCAGCAGCCAAGATTCCTTCTCTGGAAACACCATATATTTT,CASSQDSFSGNTIYF,many,TRBJ1-3,NA,TRBV3-1
TGTGCCAGCAGCAGACTCCTCGGATTCAATGAGCAGTTCTTC,CASSRLLGFNEQFF,many,TRBJ2-1,NA,TRBV11-2
TGTGCCAGCACGCTCCTCCCCTTGGGCGCAGATACGCAGTATTTT,CASTLLPLGADTQYF,many,TRBJ2-3,NA,TRBV12-3/TRBV12-4
TGTGCCAGCAGCCGGAATAACCAGGGGGCTCATTATGGCTACACCTTC,CASSRNNQGAHYGYTF,many,TRBJ1-2,TRBD1,TRBV3-1
TGTGCCAGCAGATCCAGCGGGAGTTGGACCTACGAGCAGTACTTC,CASRSSGSWTYEQYF,NA,TRBJ2-7,TRBD2,TRBV3-1
TGTGCCAGCAGTTATCGACTAGCGATCCCCACAGATACGCAGTATTTT,CASSYRLAIPTDTQYF,many,TRBJ2-3,TRBD2,TRBV6-2/TRBV6-3
TGTGCCACCAGCAATCGGAGGGAGCAGTTCTTC,CATSNRREQFF,many,TRBJ2-1,NA,TRBV15
TGTGCCAGCAGCTTAGCCTCACCGTCCAGCTATGGCTACACCTTC,CASSLASPSSYGYTF,NA,TRBJ1-2,NA,TRBV7-9
TGCGCCAGCAGCCATGGACAGGGGATAGATGAGCAGTTCTTC,CASSHGQGIDEQFF,many,TRBJ2-1,TRBD1,TRBV5-1
TGCGCCAGCAACTTGGCGGGACAGGGTATCGGACCCAATGAGCAGTTCTTC,CASNLAGQGIGPNEQFF,few,TRBJ2-1,TRBD1,TRBV5-1
TGCAGCGTTGAGGTGGGGACGGACAACTACGAGCAGTACTTC,CSVEVGTDNYEQYF,few,TRBJ2-7,NA,TRBV29-1
TGTGCCAGCAGTTCCCTTTGGGAGGGCACACTTAATGAAAAACTGTTTTTT,CASSSLWEGTLNEKLFF,many,TRBJ1-4,NA,TRBV27
TGTGCCACCAGTCCCGGGACACGGACGACGGAGGAGCAGTACTTC,CATSPGTRTTEEQYF,many,TRBJ2-7,NA,TRBV24-1
TGCAGTGAGTCCGGGACTAGCGGGAGTGGGACAGATACGCAGTATTTT,CSESGTSGSGTDTQYF,NA,TRBJ2-3,TRBD2,TRBV20-1
TGCGGCGCCGAGGGTTGGATACCCTACAATGAGCAGTTCTTC,CGAEGWIPYNEQFF,NA,TRBJ2-1,NA,TRBV29-1
TGTGCCAGCAGTGAAGGTGTCGAAGGCGAGCAGTTCTTC,CASSEGVEGEQFF,many,TRBJ2-1,NA,TRBV6-1
TGTGCCAGCAGTAGCGACAGGGTAGATCAGCCCCAGCATTTT,CASSSDRVDQPQHF,many,TRBJ1-5,TRBD1,TRBV19
TGTGCCAGCAGCTCCCTAGGGCTAGCGGGGCCCTTC,CASSSLGLAGPF,many,TRBJ2-1,TRBD2,TRBV7-2
TGTGCCAGCAGCTCCCTTTACGACAGGGGGAACACTGAAGCTTTCTTT,CASSSLYDRGNTEAFF,many,TRBJ1-1,TRBD1,TRBV7-8
TGTGCCAGCAGCTCCGACGTTCCGGGGGTAGGGTTAATGGGCTACACCTTC,CASSSDVPGVGLMGYTF,many,TRBJ1-2,NA,TRBV7-6
TGCAGTGCTGAAGGGACTAGTGGTAGGGTAGGCATTCAGTACTTC,CSAEGTSGRVGIQYF,many,TRBJ2-4,TRBD2,TRBV20-1
TGTGCCACCAGCAGTTCCACCGAAATGGTTGTCGGGGAGCTGTTTTTT,CATSSSTEMVVGELFF,NA,TRBJ2-2,NA,TRBV15
TGCGCCAGCAGCCCTCGGGACAGGGGCGGTGGCAATCAGCCCCAGCATTTT,CASSPRDRGGGNQPQHF,NA,TRBJ1-5,TRBD1,TRBV4-1
TGTGCCAGCACCAAGGACAGCTCTGGAAACACCATATATTTT,CASTKDSSGNTIYF,few,TRBJ1-3,NA,TRBV6-1
TGTGCCAGCAGCTTAGGGCGGCATTTGGCTGAAGCTTTCTTT,CASSLGRHLAEAFF,once,TRBJ1-1,NA,TRBV7-9
TGTGCCAGCAGTATTCAGGGGAACTACGAGCAGTACTTC,CASSIQGNYEQYF,NA,TRBJ2-7,NA,TRBV27
TGTGCCAGCAGCTTATCGGGGCAGGGGAATGGCTACACCTTC,CASSLSGQGNGYTF,many,TRBJ1-2,NA,TRBV7-8
TGTGCCAGCAGTTTGAAGTCCTCTAACTATGGCTACACCTTC,CASSLKSSNYGYTF,many,TRBJ1-2,NA,TRBV27
TGTGCCAGCAGTTACTCGTTCGTTGGAGGGGAAAGCTGGCAGCCCCAGCATTTT,CASSYSFVGGESWQPQHF,many,TRBJ1-5,NA,TRBV6-5
TGTGCCAGTAGTCCCGTTGGGCAGAAACTTATGAACACTGAAGCTTTCTTT,CASSPVGQKLMNTEAFF,few,TRBJ1-1,NA,TRBV19